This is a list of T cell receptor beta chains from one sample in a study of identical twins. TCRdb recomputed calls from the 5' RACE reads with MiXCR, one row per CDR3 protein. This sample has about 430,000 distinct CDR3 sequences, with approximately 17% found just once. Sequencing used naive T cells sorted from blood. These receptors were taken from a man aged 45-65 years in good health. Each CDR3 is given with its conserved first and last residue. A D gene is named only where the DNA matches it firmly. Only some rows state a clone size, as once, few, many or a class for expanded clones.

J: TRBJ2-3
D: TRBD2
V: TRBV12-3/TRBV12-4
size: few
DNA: TGTGCCAGCAGTCCCCGGGTAGCGGGGGTATCAATCCCTAGCACAGATACGCAGTATTTT
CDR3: CASSPRVAGVSIPSTDTQYF

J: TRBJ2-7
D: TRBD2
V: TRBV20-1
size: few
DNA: TGCAGTGCTAGGATGACAAAAAGCGGGAGGACCTACAGCTCCTACGAGCAGTACTTC
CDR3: CSARMTKSGRTYSSYEQYF

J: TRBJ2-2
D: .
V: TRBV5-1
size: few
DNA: TGCGCCAGCAGCTTCACGACCACCGGGGAGCTGTTTTTT
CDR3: CASSFTTTGELFF

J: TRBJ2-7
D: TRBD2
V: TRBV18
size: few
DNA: TGTGCCAGCTCACCATGGACTAGCGGGAGGTACGAGCAGTACTTC
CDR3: CASSPWTSGRYEQYF

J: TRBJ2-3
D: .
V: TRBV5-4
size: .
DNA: TGTGCCAGCAGCTCAGGTCCATTGGGAGATACGCAGTATTTT
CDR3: CASSSGPLGDTQYF

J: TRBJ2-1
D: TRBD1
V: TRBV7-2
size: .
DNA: TGTGCCAGCAGCTTAGCGCTGGGACAGGGTTCCTACAATGAGCAGTTCTTC
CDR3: CASSLALGQGSYNEQFF

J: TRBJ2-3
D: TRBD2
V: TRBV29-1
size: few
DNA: TGCAGCGCCCTTGGGACTAGCGGTAGCACAGATACGCAGTATTTT
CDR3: CSALGTSGSTDTQYF

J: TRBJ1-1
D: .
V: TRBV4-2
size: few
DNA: TGTGCCAGCAGCCAAGGGGCCGAAGCTTTCTTT
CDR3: CASSQGAEAFF

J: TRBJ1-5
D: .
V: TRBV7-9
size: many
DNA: TGTGCCAGCAGCGCAGGGAATCAGCCCCAGCATTTT
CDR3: CASSAGNQPQHF

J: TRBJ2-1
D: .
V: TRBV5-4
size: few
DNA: TGTGCCAGCAGACCTGCCGGGTTTCGTCCTGCTGAGCAGTTCTTC
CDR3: CASRPAGFRPAEQFF

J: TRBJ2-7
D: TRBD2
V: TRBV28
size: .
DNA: TGTGCCAGCGCCCTGGGGGGGACTAGCGGGAGGACGGACGAGCAGTACTTC
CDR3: CASALGGTSGRTDEQYF

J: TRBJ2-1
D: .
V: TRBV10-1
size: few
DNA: TGCGCCAGCAGTGAAGCAAAAGGAGAGCAGTTCTTC
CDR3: CASSEAKGEQFF

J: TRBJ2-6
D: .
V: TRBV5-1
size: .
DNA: TGCGCCAGCAGCTTGGTGTTCTCCGCAACGGGGGCCAACGTCCTGACTTTC
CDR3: CASSLVFSATGANVLTF

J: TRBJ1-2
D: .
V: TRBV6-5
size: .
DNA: TGTGCCAGCAGTTACCAGGGCGGCGGCTACACCTTC
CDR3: CASSYQGGGYTF

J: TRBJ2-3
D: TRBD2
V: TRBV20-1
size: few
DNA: TGCAGTGCTGGGGGGGGGGTGATCCTCACAGATACGCAGTATTTT
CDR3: CSAGGGVILTDTQYF

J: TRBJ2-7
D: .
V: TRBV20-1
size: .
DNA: TGCAGTGCTAGCCCCACTTCAGGTTACGAGCAGTACTTC
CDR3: CSASPTSGYEQYF

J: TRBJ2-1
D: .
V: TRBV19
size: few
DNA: TGTGCCAGTAGCAGGAGTAGGGCCAATGAGCAGTTCTTC
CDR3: CASSRSRANEQFF

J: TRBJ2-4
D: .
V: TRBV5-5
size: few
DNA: TGTGCCAGCAGCTTGGCGGGGAGAGGAAACATTCAGTACTTC
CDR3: CASSLAGRGNIQYF

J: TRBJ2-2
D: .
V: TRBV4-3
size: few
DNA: TGCGCCAGCAGCCAAGAGCGTGGAACCGGGGAGCTGTTTTTT
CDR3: CASSQERGTGELFF

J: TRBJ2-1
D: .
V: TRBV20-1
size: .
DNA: TGCAGTGCTACTCCCGTGGTCACCGCCCTACCCAATGAGCAGTTCTTC
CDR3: CSATPVVTALPNEQFF

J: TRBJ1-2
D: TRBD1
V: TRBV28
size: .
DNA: TGTGCCAGCAGTTCGCAGACAGGGGGCTATGGCTACACCTTC
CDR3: CASSSQTGGYGYTF

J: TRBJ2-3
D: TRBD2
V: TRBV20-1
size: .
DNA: TGCAGTGCTAGGCGGGCGGGGGTAACAGATACGCAGTATTTT
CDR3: CSARRAGVTDTQYF

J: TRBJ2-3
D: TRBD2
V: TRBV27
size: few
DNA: TGTGCCAGCAGTCCCATAGCGGGAGGGCCCCCAGATACGCAGTATTTT
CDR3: CASSPIAGGPPDTQYF

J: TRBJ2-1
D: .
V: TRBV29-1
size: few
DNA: TGCAGCGTTGGGACGCCTCCGACCTACAATGAGCAGTTCTTC
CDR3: CSVGTPPTYNEQFF

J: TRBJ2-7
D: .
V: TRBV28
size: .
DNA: TGTGCCAGCAGTCTTTCTCCATCCTCCTCCTACGAGCAGTACTTC
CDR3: CASSLSPSSSYEQYF

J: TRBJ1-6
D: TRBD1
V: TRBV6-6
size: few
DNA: TGTGCCAGCAGTACCTCGGGGACAGGGGGTCTGCTCTTT
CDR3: CASSTSGTGGLLF

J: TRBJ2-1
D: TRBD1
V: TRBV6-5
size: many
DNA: TGTGCCAGCAGTTACTCAGGGACAGGGAGTAATGAGCAGTTCTTC
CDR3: CASSYSGTGSNEQFF

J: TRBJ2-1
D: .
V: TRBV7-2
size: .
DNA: TGTGCCAGCAGCTTAGGTCCCCTGGGGAATGAGCAGTTCTTC
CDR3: CASSLGPLGNEQFF

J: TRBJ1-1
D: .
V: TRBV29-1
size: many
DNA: TGCAGCGTTAGAAGCCGCCACACTGAAGCTTTCTTT
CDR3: CSVRSRHTEAFF

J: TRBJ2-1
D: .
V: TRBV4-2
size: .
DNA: TGTGCCAGCAGCCAAGAAGGGGGGGGTGAGCAGTTCTTC
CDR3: CASSQEGGGEQFF

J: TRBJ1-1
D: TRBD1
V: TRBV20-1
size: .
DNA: TGCAGTGCTTGGACAGGTTGGGAGAACACTGAAGCTTTCTTT
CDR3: CSAWTGWENTEAFF

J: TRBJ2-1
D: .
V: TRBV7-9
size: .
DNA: TGTGCCAGCAGCTTACTAAGAGCGGTCAATGAGCAGTTCTTC
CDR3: CASSLLRAVNEQFF

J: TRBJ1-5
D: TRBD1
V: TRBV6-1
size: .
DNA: TGTGCCAGCAAACTAGGACAGGGGAGCAATCAGCCCCAGCATTTT
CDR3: CASKLGQGSNQPQHF

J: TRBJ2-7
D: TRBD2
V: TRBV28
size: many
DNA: TGTGCCAGCAGTCGAACTAGCGGGAGGCTTGCAAGCTCCTACGAGCAGTACTTC
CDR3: CASSRTSGRLASSYEQYF

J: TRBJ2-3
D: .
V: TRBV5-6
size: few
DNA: TGTGCCAGCAGCCCTCTTGGATATACGCAGTATTTT
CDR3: CASSPLGYTQYF

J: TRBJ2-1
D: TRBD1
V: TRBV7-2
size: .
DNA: TGTGCCAGCAGCCCGCTTGCCGGGACAGGGAAGTTCTTC
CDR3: CASSPLAGTGKFF

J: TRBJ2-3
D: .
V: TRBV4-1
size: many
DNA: TGCGCCAGCAGCCAAGCGCGTCGGCCCCTTAGCACAGATACGCAGTATTTT
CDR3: CASSQARRPLSTDTQYF

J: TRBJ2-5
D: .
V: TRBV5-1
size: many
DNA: TGCGCCAGCAGCTTGACCGGGGAGACCCAGTACTTC
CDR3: CASSLTGETQYF

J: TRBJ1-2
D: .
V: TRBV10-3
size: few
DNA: TGTGCCATCAGTGAGCTGTATGGCTACACCTTC
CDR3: CAISELYGYTF

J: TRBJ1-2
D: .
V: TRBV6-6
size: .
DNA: TGTGCCAGCAATTCAAACTTCTGGGATGGCTACACCTTC
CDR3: CASNSNFWDGYTF

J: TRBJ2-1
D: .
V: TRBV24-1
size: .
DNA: TGTGCCACCAGTGATCCCGGACAGACTGACTACAATGAGCAGTTCTTC
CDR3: CATSDPGQTDYNEQFF

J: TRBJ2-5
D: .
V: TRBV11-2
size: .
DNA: TGTGCCAGCAGCCCGGGGGCGTACCAAGAGACCCAGTACTTC
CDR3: CASSPGAYQETQYF

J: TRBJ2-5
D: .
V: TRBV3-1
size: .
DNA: TGTGCCAGCAGCCAATGGGAGTGGGAGTTGACCCAGTACTTC
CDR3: CASSQWEWELTQYF

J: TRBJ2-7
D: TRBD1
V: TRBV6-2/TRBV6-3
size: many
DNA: TGTGCCAGCAGTTACCTTCCGGACAGGGGGTACGAGCAGTACTTC
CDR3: CASSYLPDRGYEQYF

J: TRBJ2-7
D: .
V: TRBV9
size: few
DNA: TGTGCCAGCAGCGTAGCGGCGGCCTCCTACGAGCAGTACTTC
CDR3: CASSVAAASYEQYF

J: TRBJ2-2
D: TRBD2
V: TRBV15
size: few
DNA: TGTGCCACCAGCATAGCGGGGGCGTCCACCGGGGAGCTGTTTTTT
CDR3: CATSIAGASTGELFF

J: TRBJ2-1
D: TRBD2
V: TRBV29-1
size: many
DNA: TGCAGCGTTAAGGAGACTAGCGATGAGCAGTTCTTC
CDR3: CSVKETSDEQFF

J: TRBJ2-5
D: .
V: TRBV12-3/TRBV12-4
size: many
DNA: TGTGCCAGCAGTTTATTGTCAGGGCAAGAGACCCAGTACTTC
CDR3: CASSLLSGQETQYF

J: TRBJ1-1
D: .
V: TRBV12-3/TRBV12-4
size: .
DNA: TGTGCCAGCAGTTTAGCGGAGCAGAACACTGAAGCTTTCTTT
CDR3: CASSLAEQNTEAFF

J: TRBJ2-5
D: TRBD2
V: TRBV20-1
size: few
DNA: TGCAGTGCTGCTTTAACTAGCGGGGTGACGGAGACCCAGTACTTC
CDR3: CSAALTSGVTETQYF

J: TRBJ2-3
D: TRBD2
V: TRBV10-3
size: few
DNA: TGTGCCATCAGTGGGAAAAAGACTAGCGGGAGCCCCGCAGATACGCAGTATTTT
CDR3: CAISGKKTSGSPADTQYF

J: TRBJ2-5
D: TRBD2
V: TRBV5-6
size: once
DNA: TGTGCCAGCAGCTCACTAGCGGGAGGGCCCCGACGGGAGACCCAGTACTTC
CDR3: CASSSLAGGPRRETQYF

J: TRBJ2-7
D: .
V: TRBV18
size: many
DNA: TGTGCCAGCTCACCCCAAGGCCGAACCTCCTACGAGCAGTACTTC
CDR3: CASSPQGRTSYEQYF

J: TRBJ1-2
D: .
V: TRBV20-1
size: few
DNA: TGCAGTGGATTTGGGGTGAACTATGGCTACACCTTC
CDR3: CSGFGVNYGYTF

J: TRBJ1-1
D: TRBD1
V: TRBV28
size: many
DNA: TGTGCCAGCAGTCAACCCGGGACAGGGTTTAGCACTGAAGCTTTCTTT
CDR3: CASSQPGTGFSTEAFF